These T cell receptor beta chains were read from a single sample in a study of cytomegalovirus exposure and HLA in healthy donors. The data were produced by immunoSEQ multiplex PCR, yet TCRdb's version contains in-frame clones alone and is incomplete. The top ten hold approximately 0.22% of the sample, which has 200,000 to 250,000 clones, roughly 80% seen once. Sequencing was carried out using PBMCs. These receptors were obtained from a girl aged 2-15 years in good health and CMV-seronegative. Both conserved end residues are part of each CDR3.

TRBJ2-2 TRBV5-4 CASSREGRGELGELFF
TRBJ2-1 TRBV5-4 CASSPRDSMNEQFF
TRBJ2-7 TRBV2 CASSFGQGYEQYF
TRBJ1-5 TRBV4-1 CASSPIETGGNQPQHF
TRBJ2-7 TRBV7-6 CASSLTSGASYEQYF
TRBJ2-3 TRBV9 CASSPGTRLTDTQYF
TRBJ2-7 TRBV30 CAWSDGLYEQYF
TRBJ1-5 TRBV19 CASSIVAGNYQPQHF
TRBJ2-1 TRBV30 CAWSVERELNEQFF
TRBJ2-7 TRBV6-5 CASKRSSGSYEQYF
TRBJ1-2 TRBV6-5 CASSYDWTGVAYGYTF
TRBJ1-3 TRBV7-6 CASSQGQSSGNTIYF
TRBJ1-5 TRBV6-5 CASSPVLSNQPQHF
TRBJ2-7 TRBV27 CASSLSGSSYEQYF
TRBJ2-1 TRBV18 CASSPPAGTAYNEQFF
TRBJ2-2 TRBV19 CVSSIGLAGTGELFF
TRBJ2-3 TRBV29-1 CSVEDWPGTGRTDTQYF
TRBJ1-1 TRBV6-1 CASRALSEAFF
TRBJ2-5 TRBV4-1 CASSQDRRGETQYF
TRBJ2-1 TRBV9 CASSASRRSPYNEQFF
TRBJ1-6 TRBV6-5 CASSNGQGVSSPLHF
TRBJ2-3 TRBV20-1 CSVGGGNTQYF